This entry lists 5 T cell receptor beta chains sequenced from one sample in a study of human T cells and chemical hapten exposure. MiXCR, applied by TCRdb to the RACE reads, yields one record per CDR3 protein. The repertoire has approximately 160,000 distinct CDR3 sequences, around a quarter of them found once; the top ten carry around 2.3%. As for time point: patch test 3, about 24 weeks after DPC sensitization. The treatment here: therapeutic diphenylcyclopropenone sensitization with weekly scalp DPC. The sequencing here drew on whole blood, taken in connection with sensitization to the hapten diphenylcyclopropenone (DPC). The receptors derive from a woman aged 18-29 years with alopecia areata. Some clones in this sample may be carry-over from other donors' samples.

This clonotype has just a few counts. The rearrangement uses TRBV12-3 or TRBV12-4 and TRBJ1-5; unclear D gene. This CDR3 has 15 residues. V lost 4 bases to trimming and J lost 11 bases, with 21 bases between them. The CDR3 DNA is TGTGCCAGCAGTTCACGGAGCCGACAATCAGCGACCCAGCATTTT. It codes for CASSSRSRQSATQHF.

This clonotype was counted at least ten times. The V call is TRBV6-1, the J call TRBJ1-2, with D tentatively TRBD1 (6 bases). Trimming took 4 bases from V and 2 from J, leaving 11 bases between them. This CDR3 has 14 residues. Per the germline V gene, CDR1 is MNHNS and CDR2 is SASEGT. Here the CDR3 reads CASSAGTINYGYTF. CDR3 bases: TGTGCCAGCAGTGCTGGGACAATCAACTATGGCTACACCTTC.

The CDR3 reads CASSRGAQPQHF. The CDR3 nucleotides are TGTGCCAGCAGCAGAGGGGCACAGCCCCAGCATTTT. The V and J genes are TRBV27 and TRBJ1-5; possible D gene TRBD1, 5 bases. The CDR3 runs 12 residues. Trimming removed 6 bases from V and 7 bases from J, with 10 bases in between. In germline, CDR1 is MNHEY, CDR2 SMNVEV (reference sequence).

This clonotype showed up many times. The chain has TRBV20-1 and TRBJ1-6, with 9 bases identical to TRBD1. The germline V gene has CDR1 DFQATT and CDR2 SNEGSKA (reference sequence). The V and J ends lost 5 bases and 7 bases, in that order; junction bases with no gene match: 9. The CDR3 runs to 15 residues. The CDR3 nucleotides read TGCAGTGCTCATCCCGGAACAGGGGGCAATTCACCCCTCCACTTT. This sequence encodes CSAHPGTGGNSPLHF.

The chain couples TRBV5-6 to TRBJ1-4, with D unclear. The germline V and J ends were trimmed by 4 bases and 8 bases, with 15 bases remaining between them. The CDR3 runs to 14 residues. Germline lookup yields CDR1 SGHDT and CDR2 YYEEEE. As DNA, the CDR3 is TGTGCCAGCAGCGAGGGTGGATTCAGAGAAAAACTGTTTTTT. This sequence encodes CASSEGGFREKLFF.